The rows below give T cell receptor beta chains drawn from one sample of a study of regulatory T cells in long-lasting Graves disease. TCRdb re-analysed the multiplex PCR reads in MiXCR, keeping a single row per CDR3 protein. Counted here are 250,000 to 300,000 distinct CDR3 sequences, approximately 18% occurring once; the ten biggest clones make up approximately 15%. The same data also went into a second study, on T cells in Graves' hyperthyroidism and ophthalmopathy.

Sequencing was performed on peripheral blood mononuclear cells (PBMCs), taken at new diagnosis, from a patient treated with antithyroid drugs. These receptors were taken from a woman aged 25-40 years with Graves disease. The CDR3 runs from the conserved cysteine through the conserved F or W. The order of the fields is clone size, J gene, D gene, V gene, CDR3 protein, CDR3 DNA. A D gene is named only where the DNA matches it firmly. Rows give clone size only sometimes, using once, few, many, or a class for an expanded clone.

- TRBJ1-4 - TRBV2 CASSVGPSTNEKLFF TGTGCCAGCAGCGTCGGGCCCTCAACTAATGAAAAACTGTTTTTT
- TRBJ1-6 - TRBV19 CASSLARGRLNSPLHF TGTGCCAGTAGCCTAGCCCGGGGCAGGCTGAATTCACCCCTCCACTTT
many TRBJ1-5 - TRBV12-3/TRBV12-4 CASSLIGGAGQPQHF TGTGCCAGCAGTTTGATCGGGGGAGCGGGTCAGCCCCAGCATTTT
many TRBJ1-1 - TRBV2 CATSTEAFF TGTGCCACCTCCACTGAAGCTTTCTTT
many TRBJ1-2 - TRBV15 CATSRPEAYGYTF TGTGCCACCAGCAGACCTGAGGCTTATGGCTACACCTTC
few TRBJ2-1 TRBD1 TRBV5-1 CASSRGTGQIHNEQFF TGCGCCAGCAGCCGCGGGACAGGGCAAATACACAATGAGCAGTTCTTC
many TRBJ1-1 - TRBV12-3/TRBV12-4 CASSLRRPEAFF TGTGCCAGCAGTTTGAGAAGACCTGAAGCTTTCTTT
few TRBJ1-1 - TRBV9 CASSVEGRNTEAFF TGTGCCAGCAGCGTAGAAGGTCGGAACACTGAAGCTTTCTTT
many TRBJ1-5 - TRBV20-1 CSAGGEAPFGPQHF TGCAGTGCTGGCGGGGAGGCCCCTTTCGGGCCCCAGCATTTT
many TRBJ1-2 - TRBV29-1 CSVAEARGSYGYTF TGCAGCGTCGCAGAGGCAAGAGGTTCCTATGGCTACACCTTC
few TRBJ2-5 TRBD1 TRBV5-5 CASSWTGGQETQYF TGTGCCAGCAGCTGGACAGGAGGACAAGAGACCCAGTACTTC
many TRBJ2-1 TRBD2 TRBV7-9 CASSLAAGDYNEQFF TGTGCCAGCAGCTTAGCGGCGGGGGATTACAATGAGCAGTTCTTC
many TRBJ2-7 TRBD2 TRBV4-2 CASSQSAGVSYEQYF TGTGCCAGCAGCCAATCAGCGGGGGTCTCCTACGAGCAGTACTTC
many TRBJ1-1 - TRBV20-1 CSARKSSGTEAFF TGCAGTGCTAGAAAGTCATCGGGCACTGAAGCTTTCTTT
many TRBJ2-2 - TRBV9 CASSEMVGTGELFF TGTGCCAGCAGCGAAATGGTGGGCACCGGGGAGCTGTTTTTT
- TRBJ2-7 TRBD2 TRBV18 CASSGGSAAYEQYF TGTGCCAGCTCAGGCGGGAGCGCCGCCTACGAGCAGTACTTC
many TRBJ2-2 - TRBV5-5 CASSLQAGELFF TGTGCCAGCAGCTTACAGGCCGGGGAGCTGTTTTTT
once TRBJ1-2 - TRBV5-1 CASSSSEGGHGYTF TGCGCCAGCAGCTCTTCCGAGGGCGGTCATGGCTACACCTTC
many TRBJ1-2 - TRBV7-2 CASSLGGVDYGYTF TGTGCCAGCAGCTTAGGAGGGGTGGACTATGGCTACACCTTC
many TRBJ2-7 - TRBV7-3 CASSPDTGSYEQYF TGTGCCAGCAGCCCCGACACCGGGTCCTACGAGCAGTACTTC
many TRBJ1-5 TRBD1 TRBV6-5 CASSYSQGRNQPQHF TGTGCCAGCAGTTACTCACAGGGGCGGAATCAGCCCCAGCATTTT
many TRBJ1-2 - TRBV28 CASSSFGANYGYTF TGTGCCAGCAGTTCTTTTGGGGCTAACTATGGCTACACCTTC
few TRBJ2-1 - TRBV6-1 CAKTTSLSYNEQFF TGTGCCAAAACGACTTCTCTCTCCTACAATGAGCAGTTCTTC
few TRBJ2-1 - TRBV29-1 CRVGEQFF TGCAGGGTGGGTGAGCAGTTCTTC
many TRBJ1-5 - TRBV10-3 CAIRAEQQGVPQHF TGTGCCATCAGAGCGGAACAGCAGGGTGTGCCCCAGCATTTT
- TRBJ1-1 - TRBV18 CASSPLGFHTEAFF TGTGCCAGCTCACCGCTTGGTTTTCACACTGAAGCTTTCTTT